Listed here are 27 T cell receptor beta chains from one sample, sequenced in a study of response to subunit inactivated influenza vaccine. TCRdb reanalysed the RT-PCR reads using MiXCR and keeps one entry per CDR3 protein. The sample shows 550,000 to 600,000 distinct CDR3 sequences, about 10% of them seen only once. Sequences were derived from PBMCs from blood, sampled on the day of vaccination. These receptors were obtained from a man aged 45-60 years who received an inactivated influenza vaccine.

The rearrangement links TRBV5-1 to TRBJ2-3, with 8 nucleotides matching TRBD1. Trimming cost V 4 bases and J 5 bases; bases outside gene matches: 6. CDR3 length: 14 amino acids. Per germline, CDR1 SGHRS and CDR2 YFSETQ. The CDR3 nucleotides are TGCGCCAGCAGCGGCGGACAGGGTTTAGATACGCAGTATTTT. Translated: CASSGGQGLDTQYF.

The gene calls are TRBV12-3 or TRBV12-4 and TRBJ2-7; TRBD2 might be the D (5 bases). The CDR3 contains 13 residues. The germline V and J ends were trimmed by 1 base and 6 bases, with 10 bases remaining between them. CDR3 region: CASSLGRSAEQYF. The DNA for the CDR3 is TGTGCCAGCAGTTTAGGACGTAGCGCCGAGCAGTACTTC.

The sample holds a few counts of this clonotype. The CDR3 region has the DNA TGTGCCAGCAGTTCCTCACAGGGGCGAAATTGGAACACTGAAGCTTTCTTT. The encoded protein is CASSSSQGRNWNTEAFF. The rearrangement joins TRBV6-5 to TRBJ1-1; 7 bases are shared with TRBD1. With 4 bases clipped from V and 1 base from J, the junction kept 12 bases outside the gene matches. CDR3 length: 17 residues. Per the germline V gene, CDR1 is MNHEY and CDR2 is SVGAGI.

This clonotype was seen only a few times. The chain employs TRBV5-1 and TRBJ1-2; TRBD1 aligns across 7 bases. V lost 1 base to trimming and J lost 3 bases; unmatched junction nucleotides: 3. The CDR3 sequence is 14 residues long. Germline CDR1 is SGHRS and CDR2 is YFSETQ. The CDR3 region is CASSLQGGDYGYTF. As DNA, the CDR3 is TGCGCCAGCAGCTTGCAGGGGGGCGACTATGGCTACACCTTC.

This clonotype came up a few times. The chain employs TRBV6-5 and TRBJ2-1; D not resolved. The CDR3 sequence is 15 residues long. Germline V gene lookup returns CDR1 MNHEY and CDR2 SVGAGI. V lost 3 bases, J lost 2 bases, and 11 bases lay in between. Written as DNA, the CDR3 is TGTGCCAGCAGTTATCTCCCCACTACCTACAATGAGCAGTTCTTC. The encoded protein is CASSYLPTTYNEQFF.

This clonotype was recorded a few times. The rearrangement links TRBV12-3 or TRBV12-4 to TRBJ2-5; D is unclear. This CDR3 is built from 12 residues. V was trimmed by 7 bases and J by 5 bases, leaving 11 bases between them. This CDR3 reads CASTFGSETQYF. CDR3 in DNA: TGTGCCAGCACCTTCGGCTCGGAGACCCAGTACTTC.

This clonotype has a handful of counts. The rearrangement joins TRBV10-3 to TRBJ2-3, with D possibly TRBD2 on 6 matching bases. This CDR3 spans 14 amino acids. The germline CDR1 and CDR2 sequences are ENHRY and SYGVKD. V was shortened by 2 bases and J by 3 bases, with 9 bases between the two germline ends. Here the CDR3 reads CAISELGLTDTQYF. The CDR3 region has the DNA TGTGCCATCAGTGAGCTGGGACTGACAGATACGCAGTATTTT.

The gene calls are TRBV5-1 and TRBJ2-2; D is uncertain. This CDR3 is built from 15 residues. Between the trimmed V and J ends, which lost 0 bases and 7 bases, there was a span of 13 bases. Per germline, CDR1 SGHRS and CDR2 YFSETQ. The CDR3 DNA reads as TGCGCCAGCAGCTTGGAAGCTAGGCCCTACGGGGAGCTGTTTTTT. Its translation: CASSLEARPYGELFF.

The chain is built from TRBV15 and TRBJ2-2; D not resolved. The CDR3 totals 14 residues. The V and J ends lost 3 bases and 5 bases respectively, with 10 bases between them. Germline loops: CDR1 LNHNV, CDR2 YYDKDF (reference sequence). CDR3 nucleotide sequence: TGTGCCACCAGCAGCGAGACAAGTACCGGGGAGCTGTTTTTT. Encoded protein: CATSSETSTGELFF.

This clonotype was seen a handful of times. The V and J genes are TRBV10-3 and TRBJ2-2; D might be TRBD1 (6 bases). The CDR3 spans 15 residues. V lost 6 bases and J lost 1, with 12 bases in between. Germline CDR1 ENHRY, CDR2 SYGVKD. The CDR3 region is CAISGQPKNTGELFF. The CDR3 DNA reads TGTGCCATCAGCGGACAGCCTAAGAACACCGGGGAGCTGTTTTTT.

This clonotype was recorded at least ten times. The chain combines TRBV10-2 with TRBJ2-2; possible D gene TRBD1, 6 bases. There are 14 residues in the CDR3. CDR1 and CDR2 (germline): WSHSY, SAAADI. The germline V and J ends were trimmed by 6 bases and 1 base, with 9 bases remaining between them. Written as DNA, the CDR3 is TGCGCCAGCAGCACACAGGGGAACACCGGGGAGCTGTTTTTT. Translating it yields CASSTQGNTGELFF.

This clonotype came up a few times. DNA of the CDR3: TGTGCCAGCAGCGTAGACGGACAGGGGGGCGAGCAGTACTTC. This gives the protein CASSVDGQGGEQYF. The chain couples TRBV9 to TRBJ2-7; 10 positions agree with TRBD1. Germline values: CDR1 SGDLS, CDR2 YYNGEE. The J segment lost 6 bases and the V segment lost 0 bases, leaving 3 bases of the junction unmatched. The CDR3 runs to 14 residues.

Comment on this clonotype: In this CDR3 the conserved last residue, phenylalanine or tryptophan, is missing, so a read error is likely. V gene TRBV14 combines with J gene TRBJ2-5, with D perhaps TRBD2 (5 bases). CDR1 and CDR2 from the germline V gene are SGHDN and FVKESK. The CDR3 is 13 amino acids. The V gene lost 4 bases and the J gene lost 0 bases, with 6 bases spanning the gap. CDR3 in amino acids: CASSRGYQETQYL. CDR3 DNA: TGTGCCAGCAGCCGAGGGTACCAAGAGACCCAGTACTTG.

This clonotype was detected ten times or more. This chain links TRBV4-3 with TRBJ1-1; no clear D gene. This CDR3 is 13 amino acids long. Deletions cut 0 bases from V and 3 bases from J, with 5 bases between. Looked up from germline, CDR1 is LGHNA and CDR2 is YSLEER. Here the CDR3 reads CASSQDRDTEAFF. As DNA, the CDR3 is TGCGCCAGCAGCCAAGACAGAGACACTGAAGCTTTCTTT.

The J gene is TRBJ2-2, the V gene TRBV4-3; TRBD1 is a possible D gene (5 bases). CDR3 length: 14 residues. The V end was cut by 0 bases, the J end by 4 bases, with 6 bases between. Germline V gene sequence: CDR1 LGHNA, CDR2 YSLEER. CDR3 region: CASSQETATGELFF. The CDR3 bases are TGCGCCAGCAGCCAAGAGACAGCCACCGGGGAGCTGTTTTTT.

The V and J genes are TRBV3-1 and TRBJ1-1; TRBD1 is a possible D gene (5 bases). Trimming took 2 bases from V and 5 from J, leaving 21 bases between them. This CDR3 is built from 17 residues. Germline assignment: CDR1 LGHDT and CDR2 YNNKEL (reference sequence). CDR3 region: CASSQWPRTTAGTEAFF. As DNA, the CDR3 is TGTGCCAGCAGCCAATGGCCTCGGACAACTGCGGGAACTGAAGCTTTCTTT.

The chain carries TRBV11-2 and TRBJ2-3; D unclear. Germline CDR1 reads SGHAT; CDR2 reads FQNNGV. V dropped 5 bases and J dropped 0 bases, with 15 bases sitting between them. The CDR3 has 16 amino acids. The CDR3 coding sequence is TGTGCCAGCAGCACACACGGGCACGGGAGCACAGATACGCAGTATTTT. Translating it yields CASSTHGHGSTDTQYF.

V is TRBV18 and J is TRBJ2-1; D is perhaps TRBD1 (6 bases). The germline V gene has CDR1 KGHSH and CDR2 LQKENI. CDR3 size: 14 residues. The V and J ends lost 2 bases and 6 bases respectively, with 11 bases between them. The CDR3 bases are TGTGCCAGCTCACCATCACAGGGCGGCAATGAGCAGTTCTTC. This translates into CASSPSQGGNEQFF.

V and J are TRBV20-1 and TRBJ2-7; D unclear. Germline CDR1 reads DFQATT; CDR2 reads SNEGSKA (reference sequence). Deletions cut 6 bases from V and 3 bases from J, with 6 bases between. There are 10 residues in the CDR3. CDR3 bases: TGCAGTGCGCTGGACTACGAGCAGTACTTC. It encodes CSALDYEQYF.

V usage is TRBV20-1 and J usage is TRBJ1-1; 7 bases are shared with TRBD1. CDR1 and CDR2 from the germline V gene are DFQATT and SNEGSKA (reference sequence). The CDR3 runs to 15 residues. After removal of 0 bases from V and 4 bases from J, the junction contained 8 bases not matched to a gene. For the CDR3, the DNA is TGCAGTGCTAGAGATAGGGGGACAGTACTCACTGAAGCTTTCTTT. This sequence encodes CSARDRGTVLTEAFF.

This clonotype was observed many times. The chain is built from TRBV24-1 and TRBJ2-2; a weak D match, TRBD2 (5 bases). This CDR3 is 14 amino acids long. The germline V and J ends were trimmed by 1 base and 4 bases, with 6 bases remaining between them. Germline values: CDR1 KGHDR, CDR2 SFDVKD. CDR3 protein: CATSDFGSTGELFF. The CDR3 region has the DNA TGTGCCACCAGTGATTTTGGGAGCACCGGGGAGCTGTTTTTT.

At least ten counts were recorded for this clonotype. The chain recombines TRBV5-1 with TRBJ2-3; the match to TRBD2 covers 9 bases. This CDR3 comprises 16 residues. Germline CDR1 reads SGHRS; CDR2 reads YFSETQ. V was clipped by 0 bases and J by 0 bases; unmatched bases: 2. This CDR3 reads CASSLATSGSTDTQYF. The CDR3 nucleotides are TGCGCCAGCAGCTTGGCAACTAGCGGGAGCACAGATACGCAGTATTTT.

This clonotype was picked up a small number of times. The chain couples TRBV11-1 to TRBJ2-1; the D is unclear. CDR1 SGHAT and CDR2 FQDESV come from the germline V gene (reference sequence). V lost 4 bases to trimming and J lost 3 bases, with 10 bases between them. This CDR3 is 14 amino acids long. The DNA for the CDR3 is TGTGCCAGCAGCTCCGACCTGGGCTACAATGAGCAGTTCTTC. It encodes CASSSDLGYNEQFF.

This clonotype appeared a few times. The chain is built from TRBV20-1 and TRBJ2-7; TRBD1 agrees at 8 bases. The trim removed 5 bases at V and 0 bases at J, leaving 9 bases unmatched. This CDR3 is 15 amino acids long. Germline lookup yields CDR1 DFQATT and CDR2 SNEGSKA (reference sequence). The CDR3 sequence: CSAADRDRSSYEQYF. The CDR3 nucleotides are TGCAGTGCTGCCGACCGGGACAGGAGCTCCTACGAGCAGTACTTC.

This clonotype was detected only a few times. This sequence joins TRBV10-3 and TRBJ2-5; no clear D. V gave up 4 bases and J gave up 7 bases, with 13 bases separating them. The germline V gene encodes CDR1 ENHRY and CDR2 SYGVKD. This CDR3 spans 13 amino acids. CDR3 loop: CAISVSDRTTQYF. CDR3 nucleotides: TGTGCCATCAGTGTTTCCGACCGGACGACCCAGTACTTC.

In this sample, this clonotype turned up a few times. The J gene is TRBJ2-3, the V gene TRBV12-3 or TRBV12-4; the D gene is possibly TRBD2 (6 bases). Between the trimmed V and J ends, which lost 8 bases and 9 bases, there was a span of 15 bases. The CDR3 totals 12 residues. CDR3 bases: TGTGCCAGCTCCCCGCGGGGCAACACGCAGTATTTT. Translating it yields CASSPRGNTQYF.

This clonotype showed up many times. V is TRBV24-1 and J is TRBJ2-7; the D is unclear. V was clipped by 3 bases and J by 2 bases, with 4 bases between them. The V gene's germline CDR1 is KGHDR and CDR2 SFDVKD. The CDR3 length is 12 residues. The CDR3 is CATSDGAYEQYF. The CDR3 bases are TGTGCCACCAGTGATGGAGCCTACGAGCAGTACTTC.